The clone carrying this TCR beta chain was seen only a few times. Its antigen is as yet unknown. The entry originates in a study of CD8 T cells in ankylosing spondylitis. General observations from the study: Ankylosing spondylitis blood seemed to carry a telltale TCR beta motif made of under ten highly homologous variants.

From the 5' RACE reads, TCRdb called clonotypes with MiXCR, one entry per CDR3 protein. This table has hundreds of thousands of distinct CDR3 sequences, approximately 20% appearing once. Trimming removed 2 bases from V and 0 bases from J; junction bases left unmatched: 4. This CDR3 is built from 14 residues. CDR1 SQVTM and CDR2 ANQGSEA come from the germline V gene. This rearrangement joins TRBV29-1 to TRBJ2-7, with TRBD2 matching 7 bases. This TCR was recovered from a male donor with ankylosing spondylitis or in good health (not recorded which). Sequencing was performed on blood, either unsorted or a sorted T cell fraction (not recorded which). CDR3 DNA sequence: TGCAGCGTTGAACTCACGGGGGGCTCCTACGAGCAGTACTTC. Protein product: CSVELTGGSYEQYF.